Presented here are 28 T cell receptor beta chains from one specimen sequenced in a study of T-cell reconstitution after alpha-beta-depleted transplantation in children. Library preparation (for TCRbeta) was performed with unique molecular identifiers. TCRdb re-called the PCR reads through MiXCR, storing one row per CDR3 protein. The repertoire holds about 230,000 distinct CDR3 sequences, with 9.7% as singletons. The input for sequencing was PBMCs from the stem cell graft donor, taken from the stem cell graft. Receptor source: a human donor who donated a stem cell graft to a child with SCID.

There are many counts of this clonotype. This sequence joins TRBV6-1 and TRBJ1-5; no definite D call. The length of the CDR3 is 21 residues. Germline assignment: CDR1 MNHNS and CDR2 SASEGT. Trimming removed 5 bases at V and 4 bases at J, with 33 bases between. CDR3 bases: TGTGCCAGCAGTAAGGCTCCCGGACGGTTTATTGTGGACGTAGGGAATCAGCCCCAGCATTTT. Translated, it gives CASSKAPGRFIVDVGNQPQHF.

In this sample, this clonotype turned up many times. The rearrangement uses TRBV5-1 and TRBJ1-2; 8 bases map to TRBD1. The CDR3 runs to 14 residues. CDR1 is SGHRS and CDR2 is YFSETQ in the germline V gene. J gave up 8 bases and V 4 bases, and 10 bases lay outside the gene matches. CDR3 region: CASSPETGARGYTF. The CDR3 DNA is TGCGCCAGCAGCCCAGAGACAGGGGCTAGAGGCTACACCTTC.

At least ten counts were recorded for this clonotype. CDR3 sequence (DNA): TGTGCCAGCAGTGCAGGGAAAGAGACCCAGTACTTC. Encoded protein: CASSAGKETQYF. The chain recombines TRBV28 with TRBJ2-5, with D perhaps TRBD1 (5 bases). Germline CDR1 MDHEN, CDR2 SYDVKM. Trimming shortened V by 5 bases and J by 3 bases, and 7 bases separated the two germline ends. This CDR3 is built from 12 residues. The full variable domain, with the rest looked up from reference TRBV28 and TRBJ2-5, is DVKVTQSSRYLVKRTGEKVFLECVQDMDHENMFWYRQDPGLGLRLIYFSYDVKMKEKGDIPEGYSVSREKKERFSLILESASTNQTSMYLCASSAGKETQYFGPGTRLLVL.

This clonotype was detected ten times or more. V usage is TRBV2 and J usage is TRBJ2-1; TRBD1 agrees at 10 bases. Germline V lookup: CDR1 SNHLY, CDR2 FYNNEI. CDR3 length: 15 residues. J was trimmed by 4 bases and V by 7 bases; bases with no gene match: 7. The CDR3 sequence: CASTLWDRGYNEQFF. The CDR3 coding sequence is TGTGCCAGCACCCTGTGGGACAGGGGTTACAATGAGCAGTTCTTC.

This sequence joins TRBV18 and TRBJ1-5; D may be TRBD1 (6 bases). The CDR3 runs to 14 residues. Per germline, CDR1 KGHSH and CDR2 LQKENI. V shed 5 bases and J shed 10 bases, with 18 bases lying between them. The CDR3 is CASSSQGREDPQHF. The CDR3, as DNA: TGTGCCAGCTCAAGTCAGGGGCGGGAGGACCCCCAGCATTTT.

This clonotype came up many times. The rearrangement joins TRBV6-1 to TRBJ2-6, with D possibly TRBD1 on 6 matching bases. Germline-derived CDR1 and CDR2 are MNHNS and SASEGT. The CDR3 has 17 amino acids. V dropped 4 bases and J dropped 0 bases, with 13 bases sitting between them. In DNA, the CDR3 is TGTGCCAGCAGTGCCAGGGGCCCTAGCTCTGGGGCCAACGTCCTGACTTTC. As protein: CASSARGPSSGANVLTF.

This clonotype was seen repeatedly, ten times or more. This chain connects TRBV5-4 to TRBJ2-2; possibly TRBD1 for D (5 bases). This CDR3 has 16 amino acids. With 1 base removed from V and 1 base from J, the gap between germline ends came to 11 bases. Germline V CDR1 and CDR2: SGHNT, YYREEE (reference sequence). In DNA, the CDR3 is TGTGCCAGCAGCTTGTTCCAAGGGGAGAACACCGGGGAGCTGTTTTTT. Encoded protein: CASSLFQGENTGELFF.

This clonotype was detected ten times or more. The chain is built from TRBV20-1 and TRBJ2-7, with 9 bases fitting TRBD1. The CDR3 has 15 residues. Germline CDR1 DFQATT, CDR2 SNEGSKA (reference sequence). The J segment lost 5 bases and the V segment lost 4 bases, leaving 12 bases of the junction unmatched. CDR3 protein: CSATGAGTGLHEQYF. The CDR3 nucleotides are TGCAGTGCTACTGGAGCCGGGACAGGGTTGCACGAGCAGTACTTC.

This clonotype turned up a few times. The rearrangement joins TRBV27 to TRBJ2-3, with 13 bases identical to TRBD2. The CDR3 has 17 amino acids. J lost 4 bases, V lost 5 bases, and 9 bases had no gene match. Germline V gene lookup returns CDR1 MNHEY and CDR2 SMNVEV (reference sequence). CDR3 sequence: CASSPRLAGGTADTQYF. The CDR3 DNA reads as TGTGCCAGCAGTCCTAGACTAGCGGGGGGTACGGCAGATACGCAGTATTTT.

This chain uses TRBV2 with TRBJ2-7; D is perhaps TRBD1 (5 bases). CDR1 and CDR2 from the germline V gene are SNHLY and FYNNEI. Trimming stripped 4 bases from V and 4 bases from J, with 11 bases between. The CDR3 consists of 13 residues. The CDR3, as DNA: TGTGCCAGCAGTGGAACAGGCACTTACGAGCAGTACTTC. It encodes CASSGTGTYEQYF.

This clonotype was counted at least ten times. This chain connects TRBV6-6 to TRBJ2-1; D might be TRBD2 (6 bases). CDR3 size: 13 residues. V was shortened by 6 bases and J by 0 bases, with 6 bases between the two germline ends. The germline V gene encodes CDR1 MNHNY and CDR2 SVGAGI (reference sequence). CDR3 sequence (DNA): TGTGCCAGCAGCGGGAGCTCCTACAATGAGCAGTTCTTC. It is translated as CASSGSSYNEQFF.

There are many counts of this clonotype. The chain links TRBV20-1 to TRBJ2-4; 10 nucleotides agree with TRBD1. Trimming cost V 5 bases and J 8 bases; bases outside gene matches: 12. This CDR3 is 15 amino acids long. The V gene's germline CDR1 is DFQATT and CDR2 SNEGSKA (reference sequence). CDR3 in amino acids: CSAGMDRGNQDIQYF. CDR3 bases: TGCAGTGCTGGGATGGACAGGGGGAACCAAGACATTCAGTACTTC.

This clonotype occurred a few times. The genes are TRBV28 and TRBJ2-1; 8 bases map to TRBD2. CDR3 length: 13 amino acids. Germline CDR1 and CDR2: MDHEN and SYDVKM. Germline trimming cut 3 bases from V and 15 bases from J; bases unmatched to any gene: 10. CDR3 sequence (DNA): TGTGCCAGCAGTTTCGGGGGGGCACCCGGGCGGTTCTTC. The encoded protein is CASSFGGAPGRFF.

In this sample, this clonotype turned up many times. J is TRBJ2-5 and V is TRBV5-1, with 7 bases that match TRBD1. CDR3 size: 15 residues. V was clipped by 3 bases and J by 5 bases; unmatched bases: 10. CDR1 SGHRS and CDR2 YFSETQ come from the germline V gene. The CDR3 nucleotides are TGCGCCAGCAGCTCCGAGGGGGCCGTCTTGGAGACCCAGTACTTC. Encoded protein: CASSSEGAVLETQYF.

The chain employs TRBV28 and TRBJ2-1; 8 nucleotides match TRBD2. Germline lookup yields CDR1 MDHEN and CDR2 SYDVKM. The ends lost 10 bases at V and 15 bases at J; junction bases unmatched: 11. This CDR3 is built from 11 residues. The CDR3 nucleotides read TGTGCCATCGGCCGGGGGGGGATCTCGTTCTTC. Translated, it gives CAIGRGGISFF. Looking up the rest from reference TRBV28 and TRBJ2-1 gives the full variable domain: DVKVTQSSRYLVKRTGEKVFLECVQDMDHENMFWYRQDPGLGLRLIYFSYDVKMKEKGDIPEGYSVSREKKERFSLILESASTNQTSMYLCAIGRGGISFFGPGTRLTVL.

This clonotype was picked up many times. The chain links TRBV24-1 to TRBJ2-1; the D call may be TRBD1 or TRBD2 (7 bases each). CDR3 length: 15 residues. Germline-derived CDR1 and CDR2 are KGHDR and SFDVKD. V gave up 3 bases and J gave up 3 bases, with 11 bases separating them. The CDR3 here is CATSDQGGRYNEQFF. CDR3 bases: TGTGCCACCAGTGATCAGGGGGGGCGCTACAATGAGCAGTTCTTC.

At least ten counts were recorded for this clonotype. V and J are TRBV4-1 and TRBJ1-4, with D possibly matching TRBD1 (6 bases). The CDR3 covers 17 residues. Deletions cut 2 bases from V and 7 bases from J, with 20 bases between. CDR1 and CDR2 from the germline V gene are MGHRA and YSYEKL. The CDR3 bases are TGCGCCAGCAGCCAAATAAACAGGGTGGGGCTCGCTGAAAAACTGTTTTTT. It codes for CASSQINRVGLAEKLFF.

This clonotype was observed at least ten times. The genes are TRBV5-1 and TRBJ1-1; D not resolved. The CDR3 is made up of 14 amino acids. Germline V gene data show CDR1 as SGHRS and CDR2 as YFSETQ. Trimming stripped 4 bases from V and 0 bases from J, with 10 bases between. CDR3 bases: TGCGCCAGCAGCCCTGGTAGGATGAACACTGAAGCTTTCTTT. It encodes CASSPGRMNTEAFF.

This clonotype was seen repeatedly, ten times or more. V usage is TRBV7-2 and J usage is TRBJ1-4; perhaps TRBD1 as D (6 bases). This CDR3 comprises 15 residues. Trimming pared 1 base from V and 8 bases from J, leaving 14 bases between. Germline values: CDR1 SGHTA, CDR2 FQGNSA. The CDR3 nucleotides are TGTGCCAGCAGCTTAGGGCCAGGGGATTTGGAAAAACTGTTTTTT. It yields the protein CASSLGPGDLEKLFF. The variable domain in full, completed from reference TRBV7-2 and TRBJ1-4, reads GAGVSQSPSNKVTEKGKDVELRCDPISGHTALYWYRQSLGQGLEFLIYFQGNSAPDKSGLPSDRFSAERTGGSVSTLTIQRTQQEDSAVYLCASSLGPGDLEKLFFGSGTQLSVL.

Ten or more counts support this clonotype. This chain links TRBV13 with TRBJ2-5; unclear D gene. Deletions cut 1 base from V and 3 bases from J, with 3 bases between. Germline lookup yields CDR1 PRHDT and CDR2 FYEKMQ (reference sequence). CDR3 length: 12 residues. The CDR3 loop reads CASSLEEETQYF. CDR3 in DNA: TGTGCCAGCAGCTTAGAAGAAGAGACCCAGTACTTC.

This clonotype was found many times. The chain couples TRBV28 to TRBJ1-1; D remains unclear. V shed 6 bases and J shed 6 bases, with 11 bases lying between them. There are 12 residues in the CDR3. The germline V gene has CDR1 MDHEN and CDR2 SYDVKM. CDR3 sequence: CASSPVGSEAFF. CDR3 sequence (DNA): TGTGCCAGCAGCCCCGTCGGTTCTGAAGCTTTCTTT.

The DNA of the CDR3 is TGTGCCACCAGTGATGCCGATACCTACGAGCAGTACTTC. Translated: CATSDADTYEQYF. The chain has TRBV24-1 and TRBJ2-7; D gene uncertain. Germline V gene sequence: CDR1 KGHDR, CDR2 SFDVKD. V was clipped by 3 bases and J by 2 bases, with 7 bases between them. This CDR3 spans 13 amino acids.

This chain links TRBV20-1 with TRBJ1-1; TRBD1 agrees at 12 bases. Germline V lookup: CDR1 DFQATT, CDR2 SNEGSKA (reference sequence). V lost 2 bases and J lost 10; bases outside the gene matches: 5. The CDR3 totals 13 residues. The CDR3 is CSARSGQGAGAFF. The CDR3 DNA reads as TGCAGTGCTAGATCGGGACAGGGGGCGGGAGCTTTCTTT.

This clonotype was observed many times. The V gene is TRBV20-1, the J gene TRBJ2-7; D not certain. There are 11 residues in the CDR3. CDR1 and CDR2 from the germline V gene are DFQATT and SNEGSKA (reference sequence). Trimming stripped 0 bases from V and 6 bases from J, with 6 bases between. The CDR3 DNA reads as TGCAGTGCTAGAGAATTTCCCGAGCAGTACTTC. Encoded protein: CSAREFPEQYF.

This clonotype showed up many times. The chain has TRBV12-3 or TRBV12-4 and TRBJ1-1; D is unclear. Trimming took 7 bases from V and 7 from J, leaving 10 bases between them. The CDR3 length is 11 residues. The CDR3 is CASTSGYEAFF. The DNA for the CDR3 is TGTGCCAGCACCTCGGGATATGAAGCTTTCTTT.

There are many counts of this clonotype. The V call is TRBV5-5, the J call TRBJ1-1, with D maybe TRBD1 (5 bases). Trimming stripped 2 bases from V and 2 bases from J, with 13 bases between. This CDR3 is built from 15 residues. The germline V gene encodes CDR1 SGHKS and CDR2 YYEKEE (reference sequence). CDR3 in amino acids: CASSFLGPANTEAFF. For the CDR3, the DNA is TGTGCCAGCAGCTTTCTGGGGCCTGCTAACACTGAAGCTTTCTTT.

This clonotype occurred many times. CDR3 region: CASSLGGGRPYEQYF. In DNA form, the CDR3 reads TGTGCCAGCAGCTTAGGAGGTGGCCGTCCCTACGAGCAGTACTTC. This chain uses TRBV7-2 with TRBJ2-7; D is undetermined. The germline CDR1 and CDR2 sequences are SGHTA and FQGNSA. There are 15 residues in the CDR3. Deletions cut 1 base from V and 2 bases from J, with 12 bases between.

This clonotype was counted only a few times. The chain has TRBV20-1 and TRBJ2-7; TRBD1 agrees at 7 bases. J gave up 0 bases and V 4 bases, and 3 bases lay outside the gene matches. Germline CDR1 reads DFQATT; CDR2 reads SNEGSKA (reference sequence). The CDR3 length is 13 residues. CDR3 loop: CSAKGQSSYEQYF. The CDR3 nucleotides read TGCAGTGCTAAGGGACAGAGCTCCTACGAGCAGTACTTC.